These T cell receptor beta chains were read from a single sample in a study of T-cell reconstitution after alpha-beta-depleted transplantation in children. TCRdb used MiXCR to reprocess the PCR reads, holding one entry per CDR3 protein. The sample yields about 110,000 distinct CDR3 sequences, approximately 10% seen once. The sample consisted of PBMCs from the stem cell graft donor, taken from the stem cell graft. Source of these receptors: a human donor who donated a stem cell graft to a child with acute lymphoblastic leukemia. The CDR3 runs from the conserved cysteine through the conserved F or W. A D gene is named only where the DNA matches it firmly. Where a row states a size, it is once, few, many or the class of an expanded clone; other rows omit it.

TRBJ2-7,.,TRBV20-1,many,TGCAGCCCCAGGAGAAACTCCTACGAGCAGTACTTC,CSPRRNSYEQYF
TRBJ2-5,TRBD2,TRBV5-1,many,TGCGCCAGCAGCTTGGGAGGTAGCGGGGAGACCCAGTACTTC,CASSLGGSGETQYF
TRBJ2-2,.,TRBV9,many,TGTGCCAGCAGCGCGCCAAACCGGCGGGAGCTGTTTTTT,CASSAPNRRELFF
TRBJ2-7,TRBD1,TRBV29-1,many,TGCAGCGTTGAAGACCCGACAGGGTCCCGCTACGAGCAGTACTTC,CSVEDPTGSRYEQYF
TRBJ2-7,TRBD1,TRBV20-1,many,TGCAGTGCAACTACAGGGGCCTACGAGCAGTACTTC,CSATTGAYEQYF
TRBJ2-2,.,TRBV6-1,many,TGTGCCAGCAGTGAAGCGCCCGGGGACGGGGAGCTGTTTTTT,CASSEAPGDGELFF
TRBJ2-1,.,TRBV20-1,many,TGCAGTGCTGAACCCAGGGAAGCTCCCTACAATGAGCAGTTCTTC,CSAEPREAPYNEQFF
TRBJ2-7,TRBD1,TRBV27,many,TGTGCCAGCAGTTCCCCGGGACAGGGGGCTTACGAGCAGTACTTC,CASSSPGQGAYEQYF
TRBJ1-5,.,TRBV6-5,many,TGTGCCAGCAGTCCCTACAGGGTAAATCAGCCCCAGCATTTT,CASSPYRVNQPQHF
TRBJ2-7,.,TRBV20-1,many,TGCAGTGCTAGAGATGGCAGGGGAGTCTCCTACGAGCAGTACTTC,CSARDGRGVSYEQYF
TRBJ1-2,.,TRBV5-1,many,TGCGCCAGCAGCTTGGCAATCGGGTCAGGAGATGGCTACACCTTC,CASSLAIGSGDGYTF
TRBJ1-5,TRBD1,TRBV19,many,TGTGCCAGTAGCCAAGACAGGGCGGCTCGGCAGCCCCAGCATTTT,CASSQDRAARQPQHF
TRBJ2-1,TRBD2,TRBV4-3,many,TGCGCCAGCAGCCAAGGTAGGCTAGCGGGCAATGAGCAGTTCTTC,CASSQGRLAGNEQFF
TRBJ1-4,.,TRBV7-2,.,TGTGCCAGCAGCTCCCGGTCAGCAGGGGTGTATGAAAAACTGTTTTTT,CASSSRSAGVYEKLFF
TRBJ2-3,.,TRBV5-1,many,TGCGCCAGCGGCCCGGACGGGGATACGCAGTATTTT,CASGPDGDTQYF
TRBJ1-5,.,TRBV6-2/TRBV6-3,many,TGTGCCAGCAGTTACTCAGACAGGAGCAATCAGCCCCAGCATTTT,CASSYSDRSNQPQHF
TRBJ2-7,TRBD1,TRBV7-9,many,TGTGCCAGCAGCCAGGGACAGGGGGCGAGGTACGAGCAGTACTTC,CASSQGQGARYEQYF
TRBJ2-2,TRBD1,TRBV5-5,many,TGTGCCAGCAGCGCTACAGGGGGCGTAATCACCGGGGAGCTGTTTTTT,CASSATGGVITGELFF
TRBJ2-5,.,TRBV10-3,many,TGTGCCATCAGAACCGAGGGCAAAGAGACCCAGTACTTC,CAIRTEGKETQYF
TRBJ1-4,.,TRBV9,many,TGTGCCAGCACCCCGGCCCCGGGGAAAAAACTGTTTTTT,CASTPAPGKKLFF
TRBJ2-7,.,TRBV5-1,many,TGCGCCAGCAGGGGGACGCCGGCCGGCTACGAGCAGTACTTC,CASRGTPAGYEQYF
TRBJ2-7,.,TRBV20-1,many,TGCAGTGCTAGAGATCAAGGGCGGGCGACCTACGAGCAGTACTTC,CSARDQGRATYEQYF
TRBJ2-7,TRBD2,TRBV7-2,many,TGTGCCAGCAGCCTGTCTAGCGGTCCCTACGAGCAGTACTTC,CASSLSSGPYEQYF
TRBJ2-1,TRBD1,TRBV7-9,many,TGTGCCAGCAGCGTTTCCGGGACAGGGGTCAGGGATGAGCAGTTCTTC,CASSVSGTGVRDEQFF
TRBJ2-1,TRBD2,TRBV7-2,many,TGTGCCAGCAGCTTAGACTCTGCGGGGGGGCCCCGTTGGTCGTTCTTC,CASSLDSAGGPRWSFF
TRBJ2-5,.,TRBV5-8,many,TGTGCCAGCAGCTTCCAGAGACAAGAGACCCAGTACTTC,CASSFQRQETQYF
TRBJ2-7,TRBD1,TRBV5-1,.,TGCGCCAGCAGCTTGTCGGACAGGGCCCTCGAGCAGTACTTC,CASSLSDRALEQYF
TRBJ1-1,TRBD1,TRBV20-1,many,TGCAGGATTGACAGGGGTGACACTGAAGCTTTCTTT,CRIDRGDTEAFF
TRBJ1-5,TRBD1,TRBV20-1,many,TGCAGTGCTAGAGATCAGGGGGGGACTAGCAATCAGCCCCAGCATTTT,CSARDQGGTSNQPQHF